This T cell receptor (beta chain) was captured in a study of blood T cell repertoires in COVID-19. On the study more broadly: The samples span acute and convalescent COVID-19 from the United States, Italy and Spain. The cDNA or gDNA used as material had been derived from T cells, B-cell-depleted T cells, or PBMCs.

Original analysis: Reference gene primer amplification yielded estimated nucleated cell counts. Profiling relied on immunoSEQ multiplex PCR, and the TCRdb table lists in-frame clones only, not all of them. V and J calls and clone size are copied from that table; D and trimming were computed from the DNA. The table lists 200,000 to 250,000 clones, 85% to 90% of them singletons, with about 6% in the top ten. This TCR was sampled from a man aged 80 or over with acute or convalescent COVID-19. Sequencing used peripheral blood.

This CDR3 is CASSSFPTGWGLSEKLFF. DNA of the CDR3: TGTGCCAGCAGTTCCTTTCCGACAGGGTGGGGGTTGAGCGAAAAACTGTTTTTT. The chain uses TRBV28 and TRBJ1-4, with 7 bases matching TRBD1. With 4 bases clipped from V and 8 bases from J, the junction kept 19 bases outside the gene matches. CDR3 length: 18 amino acids. Germline V gives CDR1 MDHEN, CDR2 SYDVKM.